This TCR beta chain stems from a study of T cells in placental villitis. Infectious villitis occurred in younger mothers with smaller fetuses, and two had preterm delivery or intrauterine demise. The immunoSEQ assay was v4. TCRdb keeps only in-frame clones here, not all; method: immunoSEQ multiplex PCR. The sample has under 4,000 clones; about three quarters are singletons. The sequenced sample consisted of placental tissue containing maternal and fetal cells. The sequence was collected from a human patient with infectious villitis; the placental T cells may come from both mother and fetus.

The CDR3 DNA follows: TGTGCCTGGATAGGACACACTGAAGCTTTCTTT. This gives the protein CAWIGHTEAFF. The rearrangement joins TRBV30 to TRBJ1-1, with D uncertain. With 4 bases removed from V and 3 bases from J, the gap between germline ends came to 6 bases. CDR1 and CDR2 from the germline V gene are GTSNPN and SVGIG (reference sequence). This CDR3 is 11 amino acids long.